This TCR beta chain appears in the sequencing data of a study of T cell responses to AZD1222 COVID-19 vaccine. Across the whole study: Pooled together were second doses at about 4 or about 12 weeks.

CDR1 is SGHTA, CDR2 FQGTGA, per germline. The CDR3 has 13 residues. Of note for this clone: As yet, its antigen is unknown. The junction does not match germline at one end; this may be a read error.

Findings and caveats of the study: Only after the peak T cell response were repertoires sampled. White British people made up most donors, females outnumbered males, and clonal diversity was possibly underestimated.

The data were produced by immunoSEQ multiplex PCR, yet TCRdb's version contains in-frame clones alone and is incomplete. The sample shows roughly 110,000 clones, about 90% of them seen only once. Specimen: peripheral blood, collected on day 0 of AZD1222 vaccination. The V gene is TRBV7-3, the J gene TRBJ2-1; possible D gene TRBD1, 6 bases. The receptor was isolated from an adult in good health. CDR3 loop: CASSSRDEDSKLF. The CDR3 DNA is TGTGCCAGCAGCTCACGGGATGAGGACAGTAAGCTCTTC.